Following are 13 T cell receptor beta chains from one sample sequenced in a study of blood T cell repertoires in COVID-19. Generated by immunoSEQ multiplex PCR, the TCRdb table keeps only in-frame clones and is missing some. The sample comprises about 140,000 clones, more than 65% of which are singletons, and around 9.6% rests with the top ten. What was sequenced was peripheral blood. The origin of the receptors is a man in his sixties with active or convalescent COVID-19.

The chain has TRBV3-1 (or the pseudogene TRBV3-2) and TRBJ2-7, with D uncertain. The CDR3 spans 12 residues. V lost 4 bases, J lost 6 bases, and 10 bases lay in between. Germline V CDR1 and CDR2: LGHDT, YNNKEL (reference sequence). CDR3: CASSRDLGEQYF. In DNA, the CDR3 is TGTGCCAGCAGCCGCGATCTTGGCGAGCAGTACTTC.

In this sample, this clone turned up a few times. The chain links TRBV2 to TRBJ2-1; 15 bases line up with TRBD2. Per germline, CDR1 SNHLY and CDR2 FYNNEI. The CDR3 totals 14 residues. The V gene end was trimmed by 11 bases and the J gene end by 8 bases; junction bases not matched to a gene: 7. The CDR3 is CAGRTSGRGDEQFF. The CDR3 DNA reads as TGTGCCGGAAGGACTAGCGGGAGGGGGGATGAGCAGTTCTTC.

This CDR3 reads CASRGAGLPQETQYF. CDR3 nucleotide sequence: TGTGCCAGCAGAGGGGCGGGACTTCCCCAAGAGACCCAGTACTTC. This chain joins TRBV5-4 and TRBJ2-5; D is possibly TRBD2 (6 bases). With 5 bases removed from V and 1 base from J, the gap between germline ends came to 15 bases. The V gene's germline CDR1 is SGHNT and CDR2 YYREEE (reference sequence). There are 15 residues in the CDR3.

The CDR3 bases are TGTGCCAGCAGCTTATCCCGGAGCTCCTACAATGAGCAGTTCTTC. Amino acid sequence: CASSLSRSSYNEQFF. The chain links TRBV11-3 to TRBJ2-1; no reliable D call. V dropped 2 bases and J dropped 0 bases, with 8 bases sitting between them. The CDR3 length is 15 residues. The V gene's germline CDR1 is SGHNT and CDR2 YENEEA.

The DNA for the CDR3 is TGTGCCAGCAGCATTTTCCAGGGGACATCCTACGAGCAGTACTTC. Protein product: CASSIFQGTSYEQYF. This rearrangement joins TRBV11-3 to TRBJ2-7; D is possibly TRBD1 (6 bases). Trimming removed 5 bases from V and 1 base from J, with 15 bases in between. CDR1 and CDR2 from the germline V gene are SGHNT and YENEEA. The CDR3 contains 15 residues.

The J gene is TRBJ1-6, the V gene TRBV14, with 8 bases matching TRBD1. The V segment lost 2 bases and the J segment 6 bases; nucleotides outside the gene matches: 3. This CDR3 is 15 amino acids long. Germline-derived CDR1 and CDR2 are SGHDN and FVKESK. In nucleotides, the CDR3 is TGTGCCAGCAGCCAAATGGACAGGGCTAATTCACCCCTCCACTTT. Translating gives CASSQMDRANSPLHF.

The chain links TRBV27 to TRBJ2-7; TRBD2 agrees at 7 bases. Looked up from germline, CDR1 is MNHEY and CDR2 is SMNVEV (reference sequence). This CDR3 is 13 amino acids long. The V gene end was trimmed by 8 bases and the J gene end by 0 bases; junction bases not matched to a gene: 4. This CDR3 reads CASRRTSSYEQYV. For the CDR3, the DNA is TGTGCCAGCCGTAGGACTAGCTCCTACGAGCAGTACGTC.

The V call is TRBV12-3 or TRBV12-4, the J call TRBJ2-5; D might be TRBD2 (7 bases). The ends were cut back, 2 bases at V and 5 bases at J, with 9 bases in the middle. The CDR3 totals 13 residues. In DNA form, the CDR3 reads TGTGCCAGCAGTTTAAAGGGGGGGGAGACCCAGTACTTC. It specifies CASSLKGGETQYF.

The genes are TRBV12-5 and TRBJ2-3; no reliable D call. Germline V lookup: CDR1 LGHNT, CDR2 FRNRAP. The ends were cut back, 1 base at V and 2 bases at J, with 10 bases in the middle. The length of the CDR3 is 15 residues. In nucleotides, the CDR3 is TGTGCTAGTGGTTTGGGGTACCTAGACACAGATACGCAGTATTTT. Its translation is CASGLGYLDTDTQYF.

The chain joins TRBV5-4 to TRBJ2-4; the D gene is possibly TRBD2 (6 bases). The CDR3 sequence is 15 residues long. Trimming cost V 0 bases and J 0 bases, with 7 bases left between them. Germline values: CDR1 SGHNT, CDR2 YYREEE (reference sequence). The CDR3 region is CASSLAGVAKNIQYF. The CDR3 DNA reads TGTGCCAGCAGCTTGGCGGGAGTAGCCAAAAACATTCAGTACTTC.

This sequence joins TRBV19 and TRBJ2-2; a weak D match, TRBD2 (6 bases). The V gene's germline CDR1 is LNHDA and CDR2 SQIVND (reference sequence). This CDR3 region has 13 residues. V was cut by 10 bases and J by 7 bases, with 16 bases left in between. CDR3 in amino acids: CATAVRRDGELFF. The CDR3 DNA follows: TGTGCCACCGCAGTAAGGCGGGACGGGGAGCTGTTTTTT.

The chain joins TRBV20-1 to TRBJ2-1; possibly TRBD2 for D (5 bases). Per germline, CDR1 DFQATT and CDR2 SNEGSKA (reference sequence). CDR3 length: 14 residues. Trimming shortened V by 3 bases and J by 0 bases, and 9 bases separated the two germline ends. CDR3 region: CSASLRVSYNEQFF. Written as DNA, the CDR3 is TGCAGTGCTAGTCTGCGGGTCTCCTACAATGAGCAGTTCTTC.

V usage is TRBV19 and J usage is TRBJ1-4; TRBD1 matches at 9 bases. The CDR3 is 12 amino acids. CDR1 LNHDA and CDR2 SQIVND come from the germline V gene (reference sequence). V lost 9 bases and J lost 6; bases outside the gene matches: 2. CDR3 nucleotide sequence: TGTGCCAGCAGGACAGGGGATGAAAAACTGTTTTTT. Amino acids: CASRTGDEKLFF.